What follows are 4 T cell receptor beta chains derived from one specimen sequenced in a study of Ad26.COV2.S vaccination and SARS-CoV-2 variants. Libraries were prepared by immunoSEQ multiplex PCR; TCRdb keeps only in-frame clonotypes and omits some of them. The repertoire includes about 480,000 clones, approximately 90% of them detected once, and roughly 12% sits in the top ten. Noted treatment: around 19 received Ad26.COV2.S at low or high dose, single or two shots; a few received placebo; per-sample allocation not given. Samples came from day 63 after the first vaccine or placebo injection. The material sequenced was peripheral blood, taken in a trial of Ad26.COV2.S vaccine versus placebo. The origin of the receptors is a person between 18 and 60 years old who received the Ad26.COV2.S COVID-19 vaccine or a placebo.

V is TRBV7-3 and J is TRBJ2-1; no firm D call. Germline-derived CDR1 and CDR2 are SGHTA and FQGTGA. The CDR3 extends over 13 amino acids. V was clipped by 0 bases and J by 7 bases, with 7 bases between them. The CDR3 is CASSLTFGNEQFF. CDR3 DNA sequence: TGTGCCAGCAGCTTAACGTTCGGGAATGAGCAGTTCTTC.

The chain combines TRBV7-9 with TRBJ2-1; no reliable D call. Between the trimmed V and J ends, which lost 3 bases and 8 bases, there was a span of 5 bases. CDR1 is SEHNR and CDR2 is FQNEAQ in the germline V gene (reference sequence). The CDR3 totals 11 residues. The CDR3 protein is CASSLPDEQFF. Here the CDR3 DNA reads TGTGCCAGCAGCTTGCCAGATGAGCAGTTCTTC.

This chain joins TRBV3-1 (or the pseudogene TRBV3-2) and TRBJ2-7; TRBD2 matches 16 bases. This CDR3 comprises 16 residues. The J segment lost 6 bases and the V segment lost 4 bases, leaving 6 bases of the junction unmatched. The germline V gene has CDR1 LGHDT and CDR2 YNNKEL (reference sequence). CDR3 sequence (DNA): TGTGCCAGCAGCCCGGGACTAGCGGGAGGGCCAAGCGAGCAGTACTTC. Translating gives CASSPGLAGGPSEQYF.

This clone appeared a few times. The chain is built from TRBV7-3 and TRBJ2-5; 10 bases align to TRBD2. Germline lookup yields CDR1 SGHTA and CDR2 FQGTGA. The junction had 2 bases not matched to a gene; V was cut back by 5 bases and J by 2 bases. The CDR3 consists of 14 residues. This CDR3 is CASSPAGGQETQYF. The CDR3 DNA follows: TGTGCCAGCAGCCCAGCGGGAGGGCAAGAGACCCAGTACTTC.